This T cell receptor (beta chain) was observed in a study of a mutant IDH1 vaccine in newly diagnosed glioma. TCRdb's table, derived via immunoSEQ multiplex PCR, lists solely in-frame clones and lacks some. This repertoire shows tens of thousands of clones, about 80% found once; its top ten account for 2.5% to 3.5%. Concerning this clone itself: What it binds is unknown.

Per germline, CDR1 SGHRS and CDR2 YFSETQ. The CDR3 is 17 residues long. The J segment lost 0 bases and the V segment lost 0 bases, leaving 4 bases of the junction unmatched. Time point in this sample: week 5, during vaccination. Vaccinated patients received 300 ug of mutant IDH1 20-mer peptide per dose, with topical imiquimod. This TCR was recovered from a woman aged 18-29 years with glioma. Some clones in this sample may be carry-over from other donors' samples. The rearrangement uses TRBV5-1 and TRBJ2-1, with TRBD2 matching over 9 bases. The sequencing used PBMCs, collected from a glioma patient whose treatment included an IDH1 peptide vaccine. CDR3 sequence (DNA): TGCGCCAGCAGCTTGGGGGCAGCGGGGGGCTCCTACAATGAGCAGTTCTTC. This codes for CASSLGAAGGSYNEQFF.